These 11 T cell receptor beta chains originate from one sample sequenced in a study of shared clonotypes between healthy human individuals. Naive-designated CD8 cells lacked CD45RO, were positively enriched for CCR7, and omitted terminally differentiated effector memory CD45RA+ cells. Assay used: immunoSEQ multiplex PCR; TCRdb lists only in-frame clones, some missing. The table shows fewer than 850,000 clones, with 95% to 97% occurring only once. The sequencing sample was made of naive CD8+ T cells sorted from blood. The receptors were gathered from a man aged 30-40 years in good health.

This chain connects TRBV6-6 to TRBJ2-5; 8 nucleotides match TRBD2. Germline V gene sequence: CDR1 MNHNY, CDR2 SVGAGI (reference sequence). V was clipped by 2 bases and J by 0 bases; unmatched bases: 5. The CDR3 is made up of 16 amino acids. CDR3 sequence: CASSYGGLEYQETQYF. DNA for the CDR3: TGTGCCAGCAGTTACGGGGGACTAGAGTACCAAGAGACCCAGTACTTC.

The chain has TRBV29-1 and TRBJ2-1, with 7 bases fitting TRBD1. The V segment lost 7 bases and the J segment 5 bases; nucleotides outside the gene matches: 11. The CDR3 runs to 14 residues. CDR1 and CDR2 (germline): SQVTM, ANQGSEA. CDR3 in amino acids: CSAHGQEVDNEQFF. The CDR3 DNA follows: TGCAGCGCACATGGACAGGAGGTGGACAATGAGCAGTTCTTC.

The chain employs TRBV5-5 and TRBJ2-7; TRBD1 matches at 8 bases. The V segment lost 4 bases and the J segment 0 bases; nucleotides outside the gene matches: 6. In germline, CDR1 is SGHKS, CDR2 YYEKEE (reference sequence). CDR3 size: 15 residues. CDR3 protein: CASSATGDLSYEQYF. The CDR3 nucleotides are TGTGCCAGCAGCGCGACAGGGGATCTCTCCTACGAGCAGTACTTC.

The CDR3 DNA reads as TGCAGCGTTGCGGACTTGGTCTACGAGCAGTACTTC. Protein: CSVADLVYEQYF. This chain connects TRBV29-1 to TRBJ2-7, with a weak D call TRBD2 (5 bases). V was clipped by 4 bases and J by 3 bases, with 10 bases between them. Per the germline V gene, CDR1 is SQVTM and CDR2 is ANQGSEA. CDR3 size: 12 residues.

V gene TRBV11-2 combines with J gene TRBJ2-1, with D possibly matching TRBD2 (5 bases). This CDR3 region has 14 residues. V was shortened by 4 bases and J by 4 bases, with 11 bases between the two germline ends. Germline CDR1 and CDR2: SGHAT and FQNNGV. The CDR3 bases are TGTGCCAGCAGCTCCCCGTTAGCGTACAATGAGCAGTTCTTC. The encoded protein is CASSSPLAYNEQFF.

The chain has TRBV7-6 and TRBJ2-4, with D tentatively TRBD2 (6 bases). Germline V CDR1 and CDR2: SGHVS, FNYEAQ. CDR3 length: 14 residues. V lost 1 base, J lost 7 bases, and 11 bases lay in between. In DNA, the CDR3 is TGTGCCAGCAGCTTAGGGGGAGGAGGGAACATTCAGTACTTC. Its translation is CASSLGGGGNIQYF. The entire variable domain, with the rest obtained from reference TRBV7-6 and TRBJ2-4, is as follows: GAGVSQSPRYKVTKRGQDVALRCDPISGHVSLYWYRQALGQGPEFLTYFNYEAQQDKSGLPNDRFSAERPEGSISTLTIQRTEQRDSAMYRCASSLGGGGNIQYFGAGTRLSVL.

The rearrangement joins TRBV5-1 to TRBJ1-1; D gene unclear. CDR3 length: 16 residues. The germline gives CDR1 SGHRS, CDR2 YFSETQ. Trimming removed 0 bases at V and 0 bases at J, with 12 bases between. CDR3 loop: CASSLGERSVNTEAFF. The CDR3 DNA sequence: TGCGCCAGCAGCTTGGGGGAAAGAAGTGTGAACACTGAAGCTTTCTTT.

The V gene is TRBV4-3, the J gene TRBJ2-7; D assignment may be TRBD1 or TRBD2 (5 bases each). The CDR3 is 15 amino acids. Germline values: CDR1 LGHNA, CDR2 YSLEER. V lost 1 base and J 2 bases, leaving 12 bases between the germline ends. CDR3 sequence: CASSQGRGSAYEQYF. CDR3 sequence (DNA): TGCGCCAGCAGCCAAGGACGGGGCAGCGCCTACGAGCAGTACTTC.

The chain links TRBV7-9 to TRBJ1-4; unclear D gene. The CDR3 length is 13 residues. The germline gives CDR1 SEHNR, CDR2 FQNEAQ (reference sequence). Trimming cost V 1 base and J 8 bases, with 8 bases left between them. The CDR3 loop is CASSLGSPEKLFF. The CDR3 nucleotides read TGTGCCAGCAGCTTAGGGTCACCCGAAAAACTGTTTTTT.

The chain recombines TRBV27 with TRBJ1-2, with 8 bases fitting TRBD1. From germline, CDR1 is MNHEY and CDR2 SMNVEV (reference sequence). The CDR3 is 14 residues long. V shed 10 bases, J shed 3 bases, and the junction held 10 bases outside the gene matches. CDR3 nucleotides: TGTGCCACCTTCCGGGCAGGGGGCCACTATGGCTACACCTTC. Amino acid sequence: CATFRAGGHYGYTF.

The rearrangement uses TRBV6-6 and TRBJ2-3; D call uncertain. Trimming took off 0 bases at V and 3 bases at J, with 7 bases between the two ends. Germline V CDR1 and CDR2: MNHNY, SVGAGI (reference sequence). This CDR3 comprises 14 residues. CDR3 sequence: CASSYSGWTDTQYF. CDR3 in DNA: TGTGCCAGCAGTTACTCCGGCTGGACAGATACGCAGTATTTT.